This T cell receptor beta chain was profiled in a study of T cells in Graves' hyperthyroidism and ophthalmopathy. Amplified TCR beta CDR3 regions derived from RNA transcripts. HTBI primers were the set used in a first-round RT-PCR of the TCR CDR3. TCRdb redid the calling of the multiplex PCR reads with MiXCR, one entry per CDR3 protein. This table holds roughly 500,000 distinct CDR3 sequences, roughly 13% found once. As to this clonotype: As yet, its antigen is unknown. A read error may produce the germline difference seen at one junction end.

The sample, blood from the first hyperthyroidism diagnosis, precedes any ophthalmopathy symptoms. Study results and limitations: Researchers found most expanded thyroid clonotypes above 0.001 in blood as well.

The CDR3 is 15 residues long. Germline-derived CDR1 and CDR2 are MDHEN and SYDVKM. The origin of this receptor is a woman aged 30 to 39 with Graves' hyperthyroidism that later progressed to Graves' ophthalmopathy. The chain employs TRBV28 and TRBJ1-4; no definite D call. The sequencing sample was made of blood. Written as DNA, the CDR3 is TGTGCCAGCGGTTTTTCGGGTGCAACTAATGAAAAACTGTTTTTT. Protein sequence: CASGFSGATNEKLFF.